This T cell receptor beta chain was profiled in a study of response to subunit inactivated influenza vaccine. Study observations and caveats: After each seasonal influenza vaccination, few new T cells are recruited, the authors suggested.

Comment on this clonotype: What it binds is unknown.

TCRdb re-derived calls from the RT-PCR reads in MiXCR, one entry per CDR3 protein. Seen here are 500,000 to 550,000 distinct CDR3 sequences, roughly a quarter observed once, and the top ten hold under 3.5%. This sample was also put to use in a study of T cells expressing NK-cell markers. From that report: Synthesis of TCR beta cDNA relied on 5'RACE template switching carrying UMIs. HCMV seropositivity characterized seven of the eight sequenced donors, and seronegativity one. Among several donors, these clonotypes also ranked first in the CD3+CD56-NKG2C+ fraction.

This material consisted of CD4+ T cells sorted from PBMCs, taken 11 to 12 days after vaccination. The source is a man aged 50 to 59 who received an inactivated influenza vaccine.

The CDR3 region has the DNA TGTGCCAGCAGCCAAGCCCACTTGCCACAAGAGACCCAGTACTTC. It specifies CASSQAHLPQETQYF. J is TRBJ2-5 and V is TRBV3-1; D not resolved. Per the germline V gene, CDR1 is LGHDT and CDR2 is YNNKEL (reference sequence). Trimming left V 1 base short and J 2 bases short, with 11 bases between. This CDR3 is built from 15 residues.